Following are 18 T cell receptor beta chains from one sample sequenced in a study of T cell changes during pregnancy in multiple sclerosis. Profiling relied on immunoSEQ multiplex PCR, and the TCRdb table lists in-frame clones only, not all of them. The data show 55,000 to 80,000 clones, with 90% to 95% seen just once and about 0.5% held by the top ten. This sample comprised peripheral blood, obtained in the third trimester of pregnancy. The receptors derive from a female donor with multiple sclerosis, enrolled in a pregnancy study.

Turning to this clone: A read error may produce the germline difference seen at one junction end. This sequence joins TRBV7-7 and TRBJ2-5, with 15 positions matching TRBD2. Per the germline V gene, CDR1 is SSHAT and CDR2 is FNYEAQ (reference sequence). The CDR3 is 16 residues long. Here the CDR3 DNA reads TGTGCTAGCAGCTCCGGACTAGCGGGGGGGCGTGAGACCCAGTACTTC. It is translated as CASSSGLAGGRETQYF.

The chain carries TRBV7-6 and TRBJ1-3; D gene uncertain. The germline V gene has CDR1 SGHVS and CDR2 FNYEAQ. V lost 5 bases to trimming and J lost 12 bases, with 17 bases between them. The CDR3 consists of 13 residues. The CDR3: CASSPGVFVLIYF. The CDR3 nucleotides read TGTGCCAGCAGCCCGGGTGTGTTTGTCCTCATATATTTT.

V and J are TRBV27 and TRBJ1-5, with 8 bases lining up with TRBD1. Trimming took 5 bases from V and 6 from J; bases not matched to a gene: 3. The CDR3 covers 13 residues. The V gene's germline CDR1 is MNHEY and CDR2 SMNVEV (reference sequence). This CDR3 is CASSDRGGQPQHF. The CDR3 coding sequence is TGTGCCAGCAGTGACAGGGGCGGTCAGCCCCAGCATTTT.

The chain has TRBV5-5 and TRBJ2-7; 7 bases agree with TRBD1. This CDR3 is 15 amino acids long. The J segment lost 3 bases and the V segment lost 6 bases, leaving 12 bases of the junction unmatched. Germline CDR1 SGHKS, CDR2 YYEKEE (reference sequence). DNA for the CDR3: TGTGCCAGCAACTTAGGACAGGCGGCCCACTACGAGCAGTACTTC. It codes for CASNLGQAAHYEQYF.

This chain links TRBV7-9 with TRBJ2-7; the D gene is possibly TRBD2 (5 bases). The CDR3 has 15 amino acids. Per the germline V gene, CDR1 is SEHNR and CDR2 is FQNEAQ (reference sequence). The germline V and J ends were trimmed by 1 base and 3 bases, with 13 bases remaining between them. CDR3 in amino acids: CASSLGAPGNYEQYF. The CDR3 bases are TGTGCCAGCAGCTTAGGAGCCCCGGGGAACTACGAGCAGTACTTC.

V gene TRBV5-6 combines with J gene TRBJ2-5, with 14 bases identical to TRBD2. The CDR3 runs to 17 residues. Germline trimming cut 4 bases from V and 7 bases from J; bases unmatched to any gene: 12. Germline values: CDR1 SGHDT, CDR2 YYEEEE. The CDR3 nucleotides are TGTGCCAGCAGCCCGGGGACTAGCGGGGGTATATTGACGACCCAGTACTTC. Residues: CASSPGTSGGILTTQYF.

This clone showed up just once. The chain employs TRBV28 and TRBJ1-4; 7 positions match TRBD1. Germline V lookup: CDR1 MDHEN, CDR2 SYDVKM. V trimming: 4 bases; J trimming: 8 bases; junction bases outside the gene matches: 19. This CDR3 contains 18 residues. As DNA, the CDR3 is TGTGCCAGCAGTTCCCCGGGACAGAACTCTCCAAGGGGCGAAAAACTGTTTTTT. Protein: CASSSPGQNSPRGEKLFF.

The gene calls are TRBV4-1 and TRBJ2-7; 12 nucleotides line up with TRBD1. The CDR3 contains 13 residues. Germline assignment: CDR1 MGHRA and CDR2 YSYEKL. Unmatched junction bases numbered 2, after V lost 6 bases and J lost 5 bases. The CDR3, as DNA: TGCGCCAGCAGGGGACAGGGGGCCAACGAGCAGTACTTC. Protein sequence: CASRGQGANEQYF.

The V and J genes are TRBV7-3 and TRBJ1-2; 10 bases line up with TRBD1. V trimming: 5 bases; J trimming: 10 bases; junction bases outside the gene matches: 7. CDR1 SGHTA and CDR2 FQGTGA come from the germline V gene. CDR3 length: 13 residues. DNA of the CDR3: TGTGCCAGCAGCATGGGACAGGGGACAATCTACACCTTC. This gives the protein CASSMGQGTIYTF. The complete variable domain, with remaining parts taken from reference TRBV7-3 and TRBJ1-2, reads GAGVSQTPSNKVTEKGKYVELRCDPISGHTALYWYRQSLGQGPEFLIYFQGTGAADDSGLPNDRFFAVRPEGSVSTLKIQRTERGDSAVYLCASSMGQGTIYTFGSGTRLTVV.

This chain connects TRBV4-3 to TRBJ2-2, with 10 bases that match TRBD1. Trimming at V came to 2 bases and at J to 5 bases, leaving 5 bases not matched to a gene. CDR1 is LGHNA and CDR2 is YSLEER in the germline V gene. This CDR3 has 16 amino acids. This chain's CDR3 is CASSQPGQGRTGELFF. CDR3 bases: TGCGCCAGCAGCCAACCGGGACAGGGGCGAACCGGGGAGCTGTTTTTT.

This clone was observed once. DNA for the CDR3: TGTGCCAGCAGTCCCTCCAAAACAGCCGGGGGAGCGGGCTACGAGCAGTACTTC. It translates to CASSPSKTAGGAGYEQYF. The chain joins TRBV27 to TRBJ2-7; D is perhaps TRBD2 (6 bases). The CDR3 covers 18 residues. Trimming left V 5 bases short and J 3 bases short, with 26 bases between. The germline gives CDR1 MNHEY, CDR2 SMNVEV (reference sequence).

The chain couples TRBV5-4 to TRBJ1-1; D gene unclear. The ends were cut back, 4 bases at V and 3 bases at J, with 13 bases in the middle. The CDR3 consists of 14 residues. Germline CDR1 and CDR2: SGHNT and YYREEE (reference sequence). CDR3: CASSPGVIDTEAFF. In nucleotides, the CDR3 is TGTGCCAGCAGCCCCGGGGTTATAGACACTGAAGCTTTCTTT.

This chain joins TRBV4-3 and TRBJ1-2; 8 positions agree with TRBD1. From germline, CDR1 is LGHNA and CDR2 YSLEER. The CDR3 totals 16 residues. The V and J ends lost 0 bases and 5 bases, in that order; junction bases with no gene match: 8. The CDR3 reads CASSQDTTGDYYGYTF. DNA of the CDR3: TGCGCCAGCAGCCAAGATACGACAGGGGACTATTATGGCTACACCTTC.

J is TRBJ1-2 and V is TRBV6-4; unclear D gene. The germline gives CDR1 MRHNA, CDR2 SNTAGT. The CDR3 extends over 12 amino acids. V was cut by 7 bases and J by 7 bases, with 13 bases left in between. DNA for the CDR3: TGTGCCAGCACTAGACTAGTTACTGGCTACACCTTC. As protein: CASTRLVTGYTF.

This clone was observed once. CDR3 amino acids: CASSQGGTGVIEAFF. The CDR3 DNA reads TGCGCCAGCAGCCAAGGCGGGACAGGGGTCATTGAAGCTTTCTTT. The chain carries TRBV4-3 and TRBJ1-1, with 10 nucleotides matching TRBD1. Losses at the gene ends were 1 base for V and 7 bases for J; bases not matched to a gene: 6. The germline CDR1 and CDR2 sequences are LGHNA and YSLEER. This CDR3 comprises 15 residues.

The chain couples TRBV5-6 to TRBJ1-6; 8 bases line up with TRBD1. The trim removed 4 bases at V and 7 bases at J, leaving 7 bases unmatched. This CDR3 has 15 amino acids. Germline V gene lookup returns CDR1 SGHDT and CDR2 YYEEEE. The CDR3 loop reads CASSKEDRENSPLHF. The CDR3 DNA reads TGTGCCAGCAGCAAGGAGGACAGGGAGAATTCACCCCTCCACTTT.

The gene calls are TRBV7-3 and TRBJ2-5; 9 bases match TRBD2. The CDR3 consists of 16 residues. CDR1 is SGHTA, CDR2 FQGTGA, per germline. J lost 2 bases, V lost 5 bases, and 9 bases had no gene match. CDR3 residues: CASSRQAGGHQETQYF. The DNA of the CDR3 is TGTGCCAGCAGCCGACAGGCGGGGGGGCATCAAGAGACCCAGTACTTC.

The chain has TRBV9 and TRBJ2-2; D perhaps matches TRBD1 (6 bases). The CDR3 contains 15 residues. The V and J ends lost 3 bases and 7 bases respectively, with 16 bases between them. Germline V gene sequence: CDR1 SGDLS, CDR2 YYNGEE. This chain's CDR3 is CASSAGTFDGGELFF. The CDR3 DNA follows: TGTGCCAGCAGCGCCGGGACATTCGATGGCGGGGAGCTGTTTTTT.